This TCR beta chain was obtained from a study of Siglec-9 on CD8 T cells in melanoma. The CDR3 has 17 residues. Germline CDR1 is SEHNR and CDR2 is FQNEAQ (reference sequence). The trim removed 2 bases at V and 2 bases at J, leaving 7 bases unmatched. The table came from immunoSEQ multiplex PCR; TCRdb's copy has only in-frame clones and leaves some out. The table records around 35,000 clones, about four fifths of them present only once. The sequence was collected from a human donor in good health. The rearrangement uses TRBV7-9 and TRBJ2-3; 10 positions agree with TRBD2. The specimen was Siglec-9- CD8+ T cells sorted from blood. The CDR3 protein is CASSLTSGGDYTDTQYF. DNA for the CDR3: TGTGCCAGCAGCTTAACGAGCGGGGGGGACTACACAGATACGCAGTATTTT. Complete variable domain (other parts from reference TRBV7-9 and TRBJ2-3): DTGVSQNPRHKITKRGQNVTFRCDPISEHNRLYWYRQTLGQGPEFLTYFQNEAQLEKSRLLSDRFSAERPKGSFSTLEIQRTEQGDSAMYLCASSLTSGGDYTDTQYFGPGTRLTVL.